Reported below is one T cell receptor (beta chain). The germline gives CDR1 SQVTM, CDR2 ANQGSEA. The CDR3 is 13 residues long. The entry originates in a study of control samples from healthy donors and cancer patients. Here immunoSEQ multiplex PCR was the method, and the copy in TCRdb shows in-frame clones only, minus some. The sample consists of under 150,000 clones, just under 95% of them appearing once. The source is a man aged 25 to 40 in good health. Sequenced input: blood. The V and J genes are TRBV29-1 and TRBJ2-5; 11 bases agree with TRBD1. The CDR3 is CTSGQGARETQYF. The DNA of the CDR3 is TGCACTTCAGGACAGGGGGCGCGGGAGACCCAGTACTTC.